What follows describes a single T cell receptor beta chain. What it binds is not known. The PCR employed 60 Vbeta primers together with 13 Jbeta primers. Original handling: An analysis performed later counted about 80 million unique TCR beta chains (approximately 12 million of them shared). This table comes from immunoSEQ multiplex PCR, and its TCRdb copy is limited to in-frame clones, with some not included. That table furnishes V, J and clone size, whereas the DNA furnished D and trimming. Of about 87,000 clones in the sample, nearly 80% are singletons; the top ten hold approximately 3.8%. Germline lookup yields CDR1 KGHSH and CDR2 LQKENI. The CDR3 length is 12 residues. Trimming stripped 9 bases from V and 7 bases from J, with 16 bases between. The source of the sample is a study of cytomegalovirus exposure and HLA in healthy donors. General study results and limits: In a later analysis, productive TCRs from donors in an Asian-associated ancestry cluster reportedly carried fewer N-insertions than the cohort mean. Presence/absence results assume similar sequencing depth per donor, which may not hold. A later examination showed that TCR association rates differed by HLA locus, with DRB1 most and HLA-C fewest.

Sequencing was carried out using PBMCs. This receptor was obtained from a woman aged 40 to 50 in good health and CMV-seronegative. This sequence joins TRBV18 and TRBJ2-7; D is ambiguous. CDR3 coding DNA: TGTGCCAGTTCCCAACTACTCCGGGAGCAGTACTTC. The encoded protein is CASSQLLREQYF.